The clone carrying this T cell receptor beta chain was observed many times. Its antigen is unknown. Germline V CDR1 and CDR2: DFQATT, SNEGSKA (reference sequence). With 1 base removed from V and 6 bases from J, the gap between germline ends came to 7 bases. The CDR3 has 12 amino acids. This specimen belongs to a study of CD8+CD57+ T cells in acquired aplastic anemia. Looking at the study overall: When averaged, DNA from sorted CD4+ and CD8+ cells came to around 3.1 ug. Healthy donor CD4+ cell samples had a mean of about 10.8 million reads.

Genomic DNA served as template for TCR beta VDJ and CDR3 profiling. A single record per CDR3 protein comes from TCRdb applying MiXCR to the reads. The sample lists fewer than 200,000 distinct CDR3 sequences, around 60% seen once, with 45% in the top ten. Overall study findings and caveats: Overlapping CD8+ CDR3 repertoires of patients and controls contained twenty-nine shared sequences.

The receptor comes from a human donor in good health. The rearrangement links TRBV20-1 to TRBJ2-1; no clear D gene. What was sequenced was sorted CD4+, CD8+, or CD8+CD57+ T cells (not recorded which) from PBMCs. DNA of the CDR3: TGCAGTGCTAGAGGGGCTAGCAATGAGCAGTTCTTC. It codes for CSARGASNEQFF.